This T cell receptor beta chain was captured by sequencing in a study of cytomegalovirus exposure and HLA in healthy donors. Across the whole study: In an earlier analysis, 90 million to 120 million unique TCR beta sequences were found from about 179 million T cells. Study-wide findings and caveats: Immune exposure information available was restricted to CMV serostatus.

The CDR3 loop spans 15 amino acids. Trimming cost V 2 bases and J 5 bases, with 16 bases left between them. Germline V gives CDR1 MDHEN, CDR2 SYDVKM. With respect to this clone: The antigen is unknown.

With 60 Vbeta and 13 Jbeta primers, the PCR was carried out. Clones were read by immunoSEQ multiplex PCR, and TCRdb kept only the in-frame ones, dropping some. Of around 220,000 clones in the sample, 60% to 80% are singletons; the top ten hold around 1.8%. The rearrangement uses TRBV28 and TRBJ2-7, with D maybe TRBD1 (8 bases). This TCR came from a man aged 18-30 years in good health and CMV-seronegative. The sequenced material came from PBMCs. Written as DNA, the CDR3 is TGTGCCAGCAGTTTAATTCAGGGGGCGGGGGACGAGCAGTACTTC. Translating it yields CASSLIQGAGDEQYF.